This T cell receptor (beta chain) is from a study of T cells in Graves' hyperthyroidism and ophthalmopathy. Study-level background: Peripheral blood sampling occurred at initial diagnosis, before any treatment.

This clonotype occurred many times. The length of the CDR3 is 16 residues. Germline lookup yields CDR1 SGHNT and CDR2 YENEEA. Trimming took 5 bases from V and 0 from J; bases not matched to a gene: 8. Researchers took RNA transcripts and amplified the TCR beta CDR3 regions from them. TCR CDR3 regions were first amplified by RT-PCR with HTBI primers. TCRdb ran MiXCR on the multiplex PCR reads and lists one entry per CDR3 protein. The data contain 410,000 or so distinct CDR3 sequences, about 14% of them seen just once; the ten biggest clones take up around 14%. Clinical Activity Scores of at least 3, NOSPECS grades of at least 4 and durations under 3 months characterized ophthalmopathy patients. Any patient presenting with uncontrolled infection, other autoimmune disease, pregnancy or lactation was left out.

V usage is TRBV11-3 and J usage is TRBJ1-2; 8 nucleotides match TRBD1. Sequenced sample: blood. The clonotype originates from a young man with Graves' ophthalmopathy. The DNA of the CDR3 is TGTGCCAGCAGCGATGGACAGGGCACCACTAACTATGGCTACACCTTC. It codes for CASSDGQGTTNYGYTF. Filled out from reference TRBV11-3 and TRBJ1-2, the complete variable domain reads EAGVVQSPRYKIIEKKQPVAFWCNPISGHNTLYWYLQNLGQGPELLIRYENEEAVDDSQLPKDRFSAERLKGVDSTLKIQPAELGDSAVYLCASSDGQGTTNYGYTFGSGTRLTVV.